This entry is about one TCR beta chain. Clones were sequenced by immunoSEQ multiplex PCR, and TCRdb holds only the in-frame ones, with some missing. Of approximately 85,000 clones listed, about 95% were seen once; the top ten hold 2.5%. The data belong to a study of T cell changes during pregnancy in multiple sclerosis. The sequenced sample was peripheral blood, obtained in the third trimester of pregnancy. This clonotype originated in a female donor with multiple sclerosis, enrolled in a pregnancy study.

For the CDR3, the DNA is TGCGCCAGCACACGGGGGACGCCCCGATATGGCTACACCTTC. It is translated as CASTRGTPRYGYTF. The chain uses TRBV23-1 and TRBJ1-2; possibly TRBD1 for D (5 bases). TRBV23-1 is sorted into the ORF group, with uncertain function. V was cut by 7 bases and J by 5 bases, with 17 bases left in between. This CDR3 comprises 14 residues.